Sequencing of this T cell receptor beta chain was carried out in a study of blood T cell repertoires in COVID-19. Method: immunoSEQ multiplex PCR; TCRdb's copy keeps in-frame clones and lacks some. The sample consists of around 72,000 clones, about 82% of them appearing once. Trimming shortened V by 7 bases and J by 8 bases, and 10 bases separated the two germline ends. This CDR3 is built from 11 residues. CDR1 and CDR2 from the germline V gene are SGHRS and YFSETQ. This chain uses TRBV5-1 with TRBJ2-1, with D hard to call. Sequencing was carried out using peripheral blood. The sequence came from a woman in her sixties with acute or convalescent COVID-19. The CDR3 here is CASVLLDEQFF. CDR3 in DNA: TGCGCCAGCGTTCTTCTTGATGAGCAGTTCTTC.